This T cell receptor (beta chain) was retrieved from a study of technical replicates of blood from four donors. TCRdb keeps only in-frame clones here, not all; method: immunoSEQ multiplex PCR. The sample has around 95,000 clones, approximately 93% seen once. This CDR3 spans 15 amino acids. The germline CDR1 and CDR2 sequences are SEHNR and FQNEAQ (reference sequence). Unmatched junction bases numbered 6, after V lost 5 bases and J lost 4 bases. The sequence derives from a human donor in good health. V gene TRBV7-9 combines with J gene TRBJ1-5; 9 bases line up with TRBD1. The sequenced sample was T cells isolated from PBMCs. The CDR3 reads CASSRGQGPNQPQHF. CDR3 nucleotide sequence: TGTGCCAGCAGCCGAGGACAGGGGCCAAATCAGCCCCAGCATTTT.